The 28 T cell receptor beta chains below come from one sample, sequenced in a study of blood T cells in healthy people across ages. Primers used in a second PCR of about 6 to 11 cycles were a sample-barcoded 5' primer and a J-beta primer mix. One entry per CDR3 protein results from TCRdb running MiXCR on the 5' RACE reads. The sample holds around 1,500,000 distinct CDR3 sequences; 42% are singletons and the top ten take roughly 7.7%. Sequencing was performed on blood. These receptors were obtained from a woman aged 18-29 years in good health.

The chain joins TRBV10-3 to TRBJ2-7; TRBD1 is a possible D gene (6 bases). V lost 5 bases to trimming and J lost 5 bases, with 19 bases between them. CDR3 length: 15 amino acids. Germline loops: CDR1 ENHRY, CDR2 SYGVKD. This CDR3 is CAISQGWGKVDEQYF. CDR3 nucleotide sequence: TGTGCCATCAGTCAGGGGTGGGGGAAGGTCGACGAGCAGTACTTC.

The chain links TRBV11-2 to TRBJ2-5, with TRBD2 identical over 8 bases. Unmatched junction bases numbered 10, after V lost 5 bases and J lost 11 bases. The CDR3 is 13 amino acids. CDR1 and CDR2 (germline): SGHAT, FQNNGV. Here the CDR3 DNA reads TGTGCCAGCAGCCCAGGGACTAGTGGGGGGCAGTACTTC. Translated, it gives CASSPGTSGGQYF.

This clonotype was picked up a small number of times. The J gene is TRBJ1-6, the V gene TRBV15; possible D gene TRBD1, 6 bases. There are 23 residues in the CDR3. Germline V gene lookup returns CDR1 LNHNV and CDR2 YYDKDF (reference sequence). V lost 0 bases and J 4 bases, leaving 31 bases between the germline ends. CDR3 in DNA: TGTGCCACCAGCAGAGAACTGGCTGTACCGGGACATCAAAAGGGCCTATATAATTCACCCCTCCACTTT. Encoded protein: CATSRELAVPGHQKGLYNSPLHF.

The chain uses TRBV6-5 and TRBJ2-1; D gene uncertain. Germline V gene data show CDR1 as MNHEY and CDR2 as SVGAGI. The CDR3 contains 13 residues. The V end lost 1 base, the J end lost 4 bases, and 5 bases lay between the germline ends. CDR3 amino acids: CASSYFQYNEQFF. CDR3 coding DNA: TGTGCCAGCAGTTACTTCCAGTACAATGAGCAGTTCTTC.

The table lists this clonotype with a few counts. The rearrangement uses TRBV6-5 and TRBJ2-5, with D perhaps matching TRBD2 (5 bases). The CDR3 covers 11 residues. Germline CDR1 and CDR2: MNHEY and SVGAGI. The V gene lost 0 bases and the J gene lost 11 bases, with 7 bases spanning the gap. In DNA, the CDR3 is TGTGCCAGCAGTTACTCGGAGGTTCAGTACTTC. Protein: CASSYSEVQYF.

The rearrangement links TRBV20-1 to TRBJ2-5, with 9 bases aligning to TRBD1. V shed 4 bases, J shed 1 base, and the junction held 10 bases outside the gene matches. Germline V gene data show CDR1 as DFQATT and CDR2 as SNEGSKA (reference sequence). The CDR3 contains 16 residues. CDR3 nucleotide sequence: TGCAGTGCTACCAGCAGGGACAGGGCTTTCCAAGAGACCCAGTACTTC. Amino acids: CSATSRDRAFQETQYF.

With respect to this clonotype: The junction and the germline gene differ at one end; a read error may be behind it. The chain couples TRBV12-3 or TRBV12-4 to TRBJ2-1, with TRBD2 matching 10 bases. The CDR3 has 15 residues. The CDR3 DNA is TGCGCCAGCAGTCGAAGCGGGAGGGATTACAATGAGCAGTTCTTC. Protein: CASSRSGRDYNEQFF.

This chain uses TRBV6-6 with TRBJ1-5; no clear D gene. The germline CDR1 and CDR2 sequences are MNHNY and SVGAGI (reference sequence). V lost 0 bases and J lost 7, with 10 bases in between. The CDR3 loop spans 14 amino acids. The CDR3 spells CASSYSSVGQPQHF. CDR3 in DNA: TGTGCCAGCAGTTACTCTAGCGTGGGGCAGCCCCAGCATTTT.

This clonotype was detected a few times. This chain uses TRBV27 with TRBJ1-1, with 8 nucleotides matching TRBD1. The CDR3 spans 15 residues. Germline trimming cut 0 bases from V and 4 bases from J; bases unmatched to any gene: 4. CDR1 and CDR2 (germline): MNHEY, SMNVEV (reference sequence). CDR3 sequence reads: CASSLSRGHGTEAFF. The CDR3 DNA sequence: TGTGCCAGCAGTTTATCCAGGGGGCATGGCACTGAAGCTTTCTTT.

In its sample, this clonotype was seen a few times. V and J are TRBV6-6 and TRBJ2-1; either TRBD1 or TRBD2 may fit D (5 bases each). Between the trimmed V and J ends, which lost 0 bases and 4 bases, there was a span of 13 bases. The CDR3 length is 16 residues. Germline lookup yields CDR1 MNHNY and CDR2 SVGAGI (reference sequence). CDR3 nucleotide sequence: TGTGCCAGCAGTTACTCGGGCGAGTGGGGGTACAATGAGCAGTTCTTC. This codes for CASSYSGEWGYNEQFF.

This clonotype was found a few times. The chain has TRBV20-1 and TRBJ2-5, with a weak D call TRBD2 (6 bases). The CDR3 extends over 14 amino acids. Trimming took 6 bases from V and 5 from J, leaving 19 bases between them. Germline CDR1 is DFQATT and CDR2 is SNEGSKA (reference sequence). CDR3 protein: CSASSAPPGETQYF. For the CDR3, the DNA is TGCAGTGCCTCTAGCGCCCCTCCCGGGGAGACCCAGTACTTC.

With regard to this clonotype: This may be a read error: a much more frequent sequence differs by one nucleotide. V is TRBV7-2 and J is TRBJ2-5; a weak D match, TRBD1 (6 bases). Germline lookup yields CDR1 SGHTA and CDR2 FQGNSA. The CDR3 contains 13 residues. The V end lost 4 bases, the J end lost 11 bases, and 17 bases lay between the germline ends. In DNA, the CDR3 is TGTGCCAGCAGCTGGGACAACTACAATGAGCAGTACTTC. This codes for CASSWDNYNEQYF. The complete variable domain, with remaining parts taken from reference TRBV7-2 and TRBJ2-5, reads GAGVSQSPSNKVTEKGKDVELRCDPISGHTALYWYRQSLGQGLEFLIYFQGNSAPDKSGLPSDRFSAERTGGSVSTLTIQRTQQEDSAVYLCASSWDNYNEQYFGPGTRLLVL.

The rearrangement joins TRBV12-3 or TRBV12-4 to TRBJ2-7; perhaps TRBD1 as D (5 bases). V lost 4 bases and J lost 2, with 9 bases in between. The CDR3 covers 13 residues. CDR3 amino acids: CASSWSRAYEQYF. DNA of the CDR3: TGTGCCAGCAGTTGGAGCAGGGCCTACGAGCAGTACTTC.

Of note for this clonotype: The germline gene is not matched at one end of the junction; a read error may be the cause. The rearrangement joins TRBV4-1 to TRBJ2-1; no definite D call. The CDR3 is 14 amino acids. Germline loops: CDR1 MGHRA, CDR2 YSYEKL. CDR3 coding DNA: TGCGCCAGCAGCCCCCAAAGTGGCGGCAATAAGCAGTTCTTC. It codes for CASSPQSGGNKQFF.

The rearrangement joins TRBV6-5 to TRBJ1-2, with TRBD1 matching over 8 bases. Looked up from germline, CDR1 is MNHEY and CDR2 is SVGAGI. The CDR3 extends over 14 amino acids. With V trimmed by 6 bases and J by 10 bases, 13 bases remained unmatched. The DNA for the CDR3 is TGTGCCAGCAGAATCGGACAGGGTGGAAATGACTACACCTTC. Translation: CASRIGQGGNDYTF.

The table lists this clonotype with a few counts. The rearrangement joins TRBV15 to TRBJ2-5, with D perhaps given as TRBD1 or TRBD2 (5 bases each). V gave up 0 bases and J gave up 4 bases, with 18 bases separating them. From germline, CDR1 is LNHNV and CDR2 YYDKDF (reference sequence). The CDR3 covers 17 residues. In nucleotides, the CDR3 is TGTGCCACCAGCAGAGATCAGTGGGGGTTAGTCGGAGAGACCCAGTACTTC. Amino acid sequence: CATSRDQWGLVGETQYF.

There are a few counts of this clonotype. The J gene is TRBJ2-1, the V gene TRBV4-1; D is ambiguous. Germline V gives CDR1 MGHRA, CDR2 YSYEKL. This CDR3 has 15 residues. V lost 2 bases to trimming and J lost 3 bases, with 11 bases between them. CDR3 region: CASSQSSNLYNEQFF. As DNA, the CDR3 is TGCGCCAGCAGCCAATCCAGCAACCTCTACAATGAGCAGTTCTTC.

V and J are TRBV9 and TRBJ2-1; TRBD1 agrees at 7 bases. The CDR3 runs 13 residues. CDR1 and CDR2 from the germline V gene are SGDLS and YYNGEE. With V trimmed by 4 bases and J by 7 bases, 5 bases remained unmatched. CDR3 protein: CASSTSQGNEQFF. CDR3 DNA: TGTGCCAGCAGCACGTCACAGGGGAATGAGCAGTTCTTC.

CDR3 protein: CASSLARTGWGTEAFF. Here the CDR3 DNA reads TGCGCCAGCAGCTTGGCCCGGACAGGGTGGGGCACTGAAGCTTTCTTT. J is TRBJ1-1 and V is TRBV5-1, with 8 bases fitting TRBD1. Germline V gene sequence: CDR1 SGHRS, CDR2 YFSETQ. This CDR3 has 16 residues. V lost 0 bases to trimming and J lost 4 bases; unmatched junction nucleotides: 8.

The sample holds many counts of this clonotype. The chain couples TRBV27 to TRBJ1-2, with TRBD1 as a possible D gene (5 bases). The CDR3 sequence is 13 residues long. Looked up from germline, CDR1 is MNHEY and CDR2 is SMNVEV (reference sequence). Trimming shortened V by 5 bases and J by 10 bases, and 17 bases separated the two germline ends. CDR3 bases: TGTGCCAGCAGTCCCCGGGGGGAAGCGGTCTACACCTTC. Its protein is CASSPRGEAVYTF.

The J gene is TRBJ2-7, the V gene TRBV28; D remains ambiguous. The V end was cut by 6 bases, the J end by 0 bases, with 18 bases between. This CDR3 contains 16 residues. Germline CDR1 and CDR2: MDHEN and SYDVKM. As DNA, the CDR3 is TGTGCCAGCAGCCCGACCGTACTCCCGAGCTCCTACGAGCAGTACTTC. Amino acid sequence: CASSPTVLPSSYEQYF.

V gene TRBV6-6 combines with J gene TRBJ2-5, with 7 bases that match TRBD2. CDR1 MNHNY and CDR2 SVGAGI come from the germline V gene (reference sequence). This CDR3 has 16 residues. Germline trimming cut 7 bases from V and 4 bases from J; bases unmatched to any gene: 15. CDR3 protein: CASTSGERGFRETQYF. CDR3 bases: TGTGCCAGCACCTCCGGGGAGCGGGGATTCCGAGAGACCCAGTACTTC.

A note on this clonotype: The junction and the germline gene differ at one end; a read error may be behind it. The chain recombines TRBV12-3 or TRBV12-4 with TRBJ1-6; TRBD1 might be the D (5 bases). The CDR3 extends over 15 amino acids. The CDR3 reads CASSLGVGRYSPLHF. The CDR3 DNA sequence: TGTGCCAGCAGCTTAGGGGTGGGGAGGTATTCACCCCTCCACTTT.

The gene calls are TRBV11-2 and TRBJ2-1, with TRBD2 matching 9 bases. There are 17 residues in the CDR3. Trimming took 5 bases from V and 8 from J; bases not matched to a gene: 16. Germline loops: CDR1 SGHAT, CDR2 FQNNGV. The CDR3 reads CASSTMAASGTKDEQFF. In DNA form, the CDR3 reads TGTGCCAGCAGCACCATGGCAGCTAGCGGGACCAAAGATGAGCAGTTCTTC.

This chain connects TRBV20-1 to TRBJ2-3; no reliable D call. Germline V gene lookup returns CDR1 DFQATT and CDR2 SNEGSKA (reference sequence). Deletions cut 1 base from V and 9 bases from J, with 14 bases between. There are 13 residues in the CDR3. CDR3 nucleotides: TGCAGTGCTAGAGCCCCCGTGGGCCCCACGCAGTATTTT. Amino acid sequence: CSARAPVGPTQYF.

The sample holds a few counts of this clonotype. CDR3 bases: TGTGCCACCAGGGGGAGTAACATTCAGTACTTC. This sequence encodes CATRGSNIQYF. This sequence joins TRBV15 and TRBJ2-4; D possibly corresponds to TRBD2 (5 bases). The V end lost 6 bases, the J end lost 7 bases, and 7 bases lay between the germline ends. The CDR3 consists of 11 residues. Germline values: CDR1 LNHNV, CDR2 YYDKDF (reference sequence).

This clonotype was detected a few times. The chain combines TRBV20-1 with TRBJ2-3; 8 positions agree with TRBD2. Germline loops: CDR1 DFQATT, CDR2 SNEGSKA (reference sequence). J lost 1 base, V lost 6 bases, and 3 bases had no gene match. There are 13 residues in the CDR3. CDR3 nucleotides: TGCAGTGCCTTAGCGGGACGCACAGATACGCAGTATTTT. It codes for CSALAGRTDTQYF.

This chain links TRBV12-3 or TRBV12-4 with TRBJ2-3, with 7 bases identical to TRBD2. This CDR3 is built from 14 residues. V was clipped by 7 bases and J by 7 bases; unmatched bases: 11. CDR3 sequence reads: CASTPGLTPYTQYF. The CDR3 coding sequence is TGTGCCAGCACCCCGGGACTAACGCCATATACGCAGTATTTT.